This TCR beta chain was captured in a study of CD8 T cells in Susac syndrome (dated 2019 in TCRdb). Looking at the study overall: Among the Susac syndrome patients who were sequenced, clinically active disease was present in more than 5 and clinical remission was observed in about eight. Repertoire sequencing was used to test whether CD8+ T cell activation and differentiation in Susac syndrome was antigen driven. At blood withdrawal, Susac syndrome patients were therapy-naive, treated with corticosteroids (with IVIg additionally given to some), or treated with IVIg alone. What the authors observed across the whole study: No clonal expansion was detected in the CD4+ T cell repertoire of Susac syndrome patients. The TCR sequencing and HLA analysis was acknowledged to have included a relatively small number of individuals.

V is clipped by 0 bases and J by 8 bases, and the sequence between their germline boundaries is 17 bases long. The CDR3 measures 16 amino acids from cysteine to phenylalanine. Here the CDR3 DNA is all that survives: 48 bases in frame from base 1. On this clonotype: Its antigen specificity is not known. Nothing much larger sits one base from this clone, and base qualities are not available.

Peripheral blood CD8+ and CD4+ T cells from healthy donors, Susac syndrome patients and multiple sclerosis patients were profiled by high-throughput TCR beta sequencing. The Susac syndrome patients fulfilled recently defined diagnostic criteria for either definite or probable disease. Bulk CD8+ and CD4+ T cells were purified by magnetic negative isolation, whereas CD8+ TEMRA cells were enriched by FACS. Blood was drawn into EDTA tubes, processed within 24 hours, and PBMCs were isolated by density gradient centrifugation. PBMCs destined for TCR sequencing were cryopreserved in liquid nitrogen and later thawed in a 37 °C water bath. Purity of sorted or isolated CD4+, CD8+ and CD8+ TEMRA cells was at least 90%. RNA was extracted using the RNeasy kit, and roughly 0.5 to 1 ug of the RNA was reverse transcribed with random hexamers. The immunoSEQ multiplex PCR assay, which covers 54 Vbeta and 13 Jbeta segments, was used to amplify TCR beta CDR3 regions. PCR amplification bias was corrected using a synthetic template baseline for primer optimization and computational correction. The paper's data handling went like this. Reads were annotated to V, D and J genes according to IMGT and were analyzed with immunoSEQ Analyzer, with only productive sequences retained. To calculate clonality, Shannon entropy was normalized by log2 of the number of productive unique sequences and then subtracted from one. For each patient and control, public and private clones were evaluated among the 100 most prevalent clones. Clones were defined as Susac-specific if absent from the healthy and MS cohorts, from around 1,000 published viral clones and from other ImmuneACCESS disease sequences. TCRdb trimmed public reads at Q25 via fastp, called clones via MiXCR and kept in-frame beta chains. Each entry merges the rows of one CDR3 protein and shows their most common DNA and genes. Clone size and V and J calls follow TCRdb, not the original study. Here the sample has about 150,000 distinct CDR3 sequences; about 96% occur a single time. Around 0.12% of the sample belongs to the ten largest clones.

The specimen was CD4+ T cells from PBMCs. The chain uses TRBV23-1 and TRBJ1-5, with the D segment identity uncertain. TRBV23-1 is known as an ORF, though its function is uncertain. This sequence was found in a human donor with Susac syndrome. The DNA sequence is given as TGCGCCAGCAGTCAATCGACGGACTACTCGACCAAGCCCCAGCATTTT. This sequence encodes CASSQSTDYSTKPQHF.